One sample yielded the 14 T cell receptor beta chains listed below, sequenced in a study of identical twins. TCRdb independently ran MiXCR on the 5' RACE reads; one entry per CDR3 protein. This sample yields under 900,000 distinct CDR3 sequences, of which roughly 12% are seen a single time; around 1.5% belongs to the top ten. The sample also formed part of further work on yellow fever vaccine responses in identical twins.

The sequenced sample was PBMCs. All receptors come from a young woman in good health.

This clonotype was seen only a few times. The chain is built from TRBV10-1 and TRBJ2-7; 7 bases fit TRBD1. The J segment lost 6 bases and the V segment lost 6 bases, leaving 8 bases of the junction unmatched. Germline values: CDR1 WNHNN, CDR2 SYGVQD (reference sequence). This CDR3 has 13 residues. This chain's CDR3 is CASRGQSAGEQYF. The CDR3 DNA sequence: TGCGCCAGCAGGGGACAGTCCGCCGGCGAGCAGTACTTC.

The chain carries TRBV20-1 and TRBJ2-1; 10 bases map to TRBD2. From germline, CDR1 is DFQATT and CDR2 SNEGSKA (reference sequence). CDR3 length: 15 amino acids. The trim removed 0 bases at V and 8 bases at J, leaving 7 bases unmatched. For the CDR3, the DNA is TGCAGTGCTAGAGATTCGGCTAGCGGGAGCCATGAGCAGTTCTTC. Encoded protein: CSARDSASGSHEQFF.

This clonotype was counted many times. CDR3 protein: CASSLAAGSTDTQYF. The CDR3 DNA follows: TGTGCCAGCAGCTTAGCAGCTGGCAGCACAGATACGCAGTATTTT. The J gene is TRBJ2-3, the V gene TRBV7-9, with D unresolved. CDR1 is SEHNR, CDR2 FQNEAQ, per germline (reference sequence). The CDR3 totals 15 residues. Trimming removed 0 bases at V and 0 bases at J, with 7 bases between.

This chain connects TRBV9 to TRBJ2-7; a possible D gene is TRBD2 (6 bases). Germline CDR1 reads SGDLS; CDR2 reads YYNGEE. The CDR3 length is 13 residues. V lost 0 bases to trimming and J lost 4 bases, with 8 bases between them. In DNA, the CDR3 is TGTGCCAGCAGCGTAGAGGAGGGGTACGAGCAGTACTTC. This gives the protein CASSVEEGYEQYF.

The chain joins TRBV27 to TRBJ2-7, with no clear D. V lost 0 bases to trimming and J lost 2 bases, with 8 bases between them. The germline V gene has CDR1 MNHEY and CDR2 SMNVEV (reference sequence). The CDR3 contains 14 residues. CDR3 sequence: CASSLSPNTYEQYV. In DNA form, the CDR3 reads TGTGCCAGCAGTTTATCCCCTAATACCTACGAGCAGTACGTC.

CDR3 bases: TGTGCCAGCAGCTCGCGATTGATCAATGAGCAGTTCTTC. Its translation is CASSSRLINEQFF. The V and J genes are TRBV3-1 and TRBJ2-1; D is unresolved. CDR3 length equals 13 residues. With 5 bases removed from V and 6 bases from J, the gap between germline ends came to 11 bases. Germline CDR1 and CDR2: LGHDT and YNNKEL (reference sequence).

This sequence joins TRBV3-1 and TRBJ2-2; TRBD2 matches at 10 bases. CDR3 length: 15 amino acids. The V and J ends lost 1 base and 6 bases, in that order; junction bases with no gene match: 2. The V gene's germline CDR1 is LGHDT and CDR2 YNNKEL (reference sequence). CDR3 DNA: TGTGCCAGCAGCCAAGCTAGCGGGAGTTCCGGGGAGCTGTTTTTT. Encoded protein: CASSQASGSSGELFF.

This clonotype was recorded a few times. The chain links TRBV7-9 to TRBJ2-3; 8 bases map to TRBD2. The CDR3 is 14 residues long. With V trimmed by 5 bases and J by 6 bases, 7 bases remained unmatched. Germline V gene sequence: CDR1 SEHNR, CDR2 FQNEAQ (reference sequence). The CDR3, as DNA: TGTGCCAGCAGCAAGACTAGCGAGCGGGATACGCAGTATTTT. The encoded protein is CASSKTSERDTQYF.

In its sample, this clonotype was seen many times. V gene TRBV6-1 combines with J gene TRBJ2-5; D is unclear. The CDR3 runs 16 residues. Germline V gene data show CDR1 as MNHNS and CDR2 as SASEGT. The V gene lost 6 bases and the J gene lost 2 bases, with 19 bases spanning the gap. CDR3 protein: CASSPLRQTKQETQYF. CDR3 coding DNA: TGTGCCAGCAGCCCCCTGAGACAAACAAAACAAGAGACCCAGTACTTC.

V and J are TRBV10-3 and TRBJ2-7; TRBD2 might be the D (6 bases). The CDR3 contains 11 residues. Trimming took 8 bases from V and 6 from J, leaving 11 bases between them. Germline V gene sequence: CDR1 ENHRY, CDR2 SYGVKD. The CDR3 region is CAIGGESEQYF. The CDR3, as DNA: TGTGCCATCGGAGGGGAATCCGAGCAGTACTTC.

This clonotype was counted between two and nine times. The rearrangement uses TRBV29-1 and TRBJ1-5; D remains ambiguous. V lost 5 bases, J lost 1 base, and 6 bases lay in between. The CDR3 runs 12 residues. Germline V gives CDR1 SQVTM, CDR2 ANQGSEA. CDR3 DNA: TGCAGCGTTAGAGGGAGCAATCAGCCCCAGCATTTT. Encoded protein: CSVRGSNQPQHF.

The chain links TRBV5-1 to TRBJ2-5, with TRBD2 matching 13 bases. The CDR3 totals 15 residues. V shed 7 bases, J shed 1 base, and the junction held 4 bases outside the gene matches. Looked up from germline, CDR1 is SGHRS and CDR2 is YFSETQ. CDR3 nucleotides: TGCGCCAGCGCCAGACTAGCGGGAGGCCAAGAGACCCAGTACTTC. It codes for CASARLAGGQETQYF.

This clonotype came up a few times. The chain couples TRBV10-3 to TRBJ1-5; weak D call: TRBD1 (6 bases). Trimming shortened V by 4 bases and J by 4 bases, and 8 bases separated the two germline ends. Germline CDR1 is ENHRY and CDR2 is SYGVKD. The CDR3 length is 13 residues. CDR3 sequence reads: CAISGDRNQPQHF. In nucleotides, the CDR3 is TGTGCCATCAGTGGAGACAGGAATCAGCCCCAGCATTTT.

The CDR3 bases are TGTGCCAGCAGCTCGTCGATAGCAGATACGCAGTATTTT. Its protein product is CASSSSIADTQYF. The V call is TRBV9, the J call TRBJ2-3; unclear D gene. V lost 4 bases and J 4 bases, leaving 10 bases between the germline ends. Per the germline V gene, CDR1 is SGDLS and CDR2 is YYNGEE. The CDR3 totals 13 residues.